Sequencing of this TCR beta chain was carried out in a study of shared clonotypes between healthy human individuals. General study results and limits: Generation probabilities of non-shared clonotypes were lower (relative to those shared by all four donors).

Note on this clone: Its antigen is currently unknown. The same CDR3 can be traced to other DNA sequences in this sample.

Using approximately 200 ng DNA, some 30,000 T cell genomes, the sorted-subset replicate PCRs were run. Repertoires were generated with immunoSEQ multiplex PCR, while TCRdb's copy carries only in-frame clones and drops some. The sample contains about 1,500,000 clones, around 97% of which appear only once. The sequence derives from a man aged 25 to 40 in good health. Input material: naive CD4+ T cells sorted from blood. Specified subset: CD45RA+ positively selected.

CDR3 region: CASSYSDSGANVLTF. In DNA form, the CDR3 reads TGTGCCAGCAGTTACTCGGACTCTGGGGCCAACGTCCTGACTTTC. The chain is built from TRBV6-6 and TRBJ2-6; no definite D call. The CDR3 totals 15 residues. Germline-derived CDR1 and CDR2 are MNHNY and SVGAGI (reference sequence). The V and J ends lost 0 bases and 0 bases respectively, with 3 bases between them.